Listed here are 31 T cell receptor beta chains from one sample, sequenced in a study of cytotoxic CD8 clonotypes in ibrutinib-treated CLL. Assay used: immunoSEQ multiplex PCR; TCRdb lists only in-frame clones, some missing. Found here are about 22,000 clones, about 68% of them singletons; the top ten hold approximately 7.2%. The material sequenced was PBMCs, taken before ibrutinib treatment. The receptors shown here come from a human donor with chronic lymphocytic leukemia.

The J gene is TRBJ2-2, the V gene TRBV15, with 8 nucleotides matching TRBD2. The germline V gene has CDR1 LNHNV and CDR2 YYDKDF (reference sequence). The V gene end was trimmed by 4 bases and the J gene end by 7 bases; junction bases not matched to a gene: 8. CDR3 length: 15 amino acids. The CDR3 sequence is CATSKGGSGIGELFF. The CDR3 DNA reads TGTGCCACCAGCAAAGGGGGTAGCGGGATCGGGGAGCTGTTTTTT.

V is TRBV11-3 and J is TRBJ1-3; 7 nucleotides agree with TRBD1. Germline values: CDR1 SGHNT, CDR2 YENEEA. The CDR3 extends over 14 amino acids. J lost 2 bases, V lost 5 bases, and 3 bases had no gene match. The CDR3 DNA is TGTGCCAGCAGCCCAGGGGGGACTGGAAACACCATATATTTT. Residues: CASSPGGTGNTIYF.

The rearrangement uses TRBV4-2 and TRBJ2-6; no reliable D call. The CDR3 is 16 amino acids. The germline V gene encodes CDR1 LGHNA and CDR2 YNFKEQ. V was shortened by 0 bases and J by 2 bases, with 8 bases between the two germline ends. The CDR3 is CASSQDVTAGANVLTF. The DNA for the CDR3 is TGTGCCAGCAGCCAAGATGTAACTGCTGGGGCCAACGTCCTGACTTTC.

CDR3 coding DNA: TGTGCCAGCAGCAGACTACGCACAGGTGAGCAGTTCTTC. This sequence encodes CASSRLRTGEQFF. This chain connects TRBV14 to TRBJ2-1; D is tentatively TRBD1 or TRBD2 (5 bases each). Germline V gene data show CDR1 as SGHDN and CDR2 as FVKESK. This CDR3 has 13 residues. Trimming took 5 bases from V and 9 from J, leaving 14 bases between them. The full variable domain, with the rest looked up from reference TRBV14 and TRBJ2-1, is EAGVTQFPSHSVIEKGQTVTLRCDPISGHDNLYWYRRVMGKEIKFLLHFVKESKQDESGMPNNRFLAERTGGTYSTLKVQPAELEDSGVYFCASSRLRTGEQFFGPGTRLTVL.

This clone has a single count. CDR3 nucleotide sequence: TGCGCCAGCAGCTTGAGGGGACTAGCCGTGAGGTCCTACGAGCAGTACTTC. This translates into CASSLRGLAVRSYEQYF. The chain couples TRBV5-1 to TRBJ2-7, with 9 bases that match TRBD2. Germline loops: CDR1 SGHRS, CDR2 YFSETQ. The CDR3 length is 17 residues. The V gene end was trimmed by 1 base and the J gene end by 1 base; junction bases not matched to a gene: 9.

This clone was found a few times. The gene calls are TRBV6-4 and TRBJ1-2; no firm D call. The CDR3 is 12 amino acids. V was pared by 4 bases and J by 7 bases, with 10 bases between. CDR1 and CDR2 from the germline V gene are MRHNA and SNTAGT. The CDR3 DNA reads TGTGCCAGCAGTGCTGGCGCCGGTGGCTACACCTTC. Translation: CASSAGAGGYTF.

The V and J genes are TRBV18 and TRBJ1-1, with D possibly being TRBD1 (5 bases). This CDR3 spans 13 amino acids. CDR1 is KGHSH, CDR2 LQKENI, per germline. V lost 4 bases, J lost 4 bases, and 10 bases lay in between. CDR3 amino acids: CASSQGIRTEAFF. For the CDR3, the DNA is TGTGCCAGCTCACAGGGGATCCGCACTGAAGCTTTCTTT.

This chain's CDR3 is CASSFLQGDGYTF. DNA for the CDR3: TGTGCCAGCAGCTTTTTACAGGGGGATGGCTACACCTTC. This chain uses TRBV7-8 with TRBJ1-2; 8 bases are shared with TRBD1. This CDR3 is built from 13 residues. V was clipped by 3 bases and J by 6 bases; unmatched bases: 3. The germline V gene encodes CDR1 SGHVS and CDR2 FQNEAQ.

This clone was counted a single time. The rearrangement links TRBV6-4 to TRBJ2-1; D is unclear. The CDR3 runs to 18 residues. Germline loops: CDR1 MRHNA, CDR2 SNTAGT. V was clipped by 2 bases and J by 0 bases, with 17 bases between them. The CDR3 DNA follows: TGTGCCAGCAGTGACCAGCCGGGCCCCTTTAGCTCCTACAATGAGCAGTTCTTC. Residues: CASSDQPGPFSSYNEQFF.

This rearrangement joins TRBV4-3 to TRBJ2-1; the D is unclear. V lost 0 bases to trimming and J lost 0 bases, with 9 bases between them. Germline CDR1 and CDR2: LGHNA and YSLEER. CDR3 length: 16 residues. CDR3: CASSQDPKSSYNEQFF. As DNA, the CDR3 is TGCGCCAGCAGCCAAGACCCCAAGAGCTCCTACAATGAGCAGTTCTTC.

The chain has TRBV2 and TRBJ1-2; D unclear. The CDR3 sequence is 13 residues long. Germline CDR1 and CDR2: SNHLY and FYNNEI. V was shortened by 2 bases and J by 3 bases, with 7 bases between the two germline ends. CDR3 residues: CASSETGYYGYTF. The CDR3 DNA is TGTGCCAGCAGTGAAACGGGGTACTATGGCTACACCTTC. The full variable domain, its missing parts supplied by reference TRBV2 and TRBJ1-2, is EPEVTQTPSHQVTQMGQEVILRCVPISNHLYFYWYRQILGQKVEFLVSFYNNEISEKSEIFDDQFSVERPDGSNFTLKIRSTKLEDSAMYFCASSETGYYGYTFGSGTRLTVV.

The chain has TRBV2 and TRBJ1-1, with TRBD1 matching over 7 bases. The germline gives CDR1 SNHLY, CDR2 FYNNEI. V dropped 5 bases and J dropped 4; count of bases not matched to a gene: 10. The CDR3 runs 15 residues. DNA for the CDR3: TGTGCCAGCAGTTCCACAGGGGAATGGGGCACTGAAGCTTTCTTT. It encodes CASSSTGEWGTEAFF. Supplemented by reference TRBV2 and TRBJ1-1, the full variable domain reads EPEVTQTPSHQVTQMGQEVILRCVPISNHLYFYWYRQILGQKVEFLVSFYNNEISEKSEIFDDQFSVERPDGSNFTLKIRSTKLEDSAMYFCASSSTGEWGTEAFFGQGTRLTVV.

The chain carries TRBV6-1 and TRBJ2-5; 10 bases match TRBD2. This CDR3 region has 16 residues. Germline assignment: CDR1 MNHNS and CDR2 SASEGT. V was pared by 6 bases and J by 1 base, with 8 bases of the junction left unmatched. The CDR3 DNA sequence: TGTGCCAGCAGGGAAACACTAGCGGGGACCCAAGAGACCCAGTACTTC. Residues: CASRETLAGTQETQYF.

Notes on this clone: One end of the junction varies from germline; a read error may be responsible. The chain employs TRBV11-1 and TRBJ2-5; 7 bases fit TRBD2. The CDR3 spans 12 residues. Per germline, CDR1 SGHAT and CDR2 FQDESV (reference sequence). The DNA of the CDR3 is TGTGCCAGCAGCTGGGGAGGGAGCTACCGGGACTTC. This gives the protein CASSWGGSYRDF.

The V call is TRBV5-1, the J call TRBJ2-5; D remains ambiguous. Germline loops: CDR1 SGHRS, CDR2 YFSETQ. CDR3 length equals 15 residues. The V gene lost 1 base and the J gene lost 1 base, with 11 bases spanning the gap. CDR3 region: CASSLSAPPQETQYF. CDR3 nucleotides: TGCGCCAGCAGCTTGTCGGCACCACCCCAAGAGACCCAGTACTTC.

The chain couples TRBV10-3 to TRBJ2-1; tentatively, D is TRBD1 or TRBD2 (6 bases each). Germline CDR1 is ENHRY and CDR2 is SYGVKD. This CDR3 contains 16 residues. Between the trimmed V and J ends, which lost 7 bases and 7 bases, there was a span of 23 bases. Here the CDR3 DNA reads TGTGCCATCACGCAGGGGATGACGGGAGTGGCGAATGAGCAGTTCTTC. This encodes CAITQGMTGVANEQFF.

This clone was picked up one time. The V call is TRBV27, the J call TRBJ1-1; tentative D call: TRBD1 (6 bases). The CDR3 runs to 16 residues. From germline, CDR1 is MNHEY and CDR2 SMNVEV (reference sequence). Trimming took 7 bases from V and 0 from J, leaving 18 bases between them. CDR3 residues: CASNPFPPGVNTEAFF. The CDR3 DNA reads TGTGCCAGCAATCCCTTCCCGCCAGGGGTGAACACTGAAGCTTTCTTT.

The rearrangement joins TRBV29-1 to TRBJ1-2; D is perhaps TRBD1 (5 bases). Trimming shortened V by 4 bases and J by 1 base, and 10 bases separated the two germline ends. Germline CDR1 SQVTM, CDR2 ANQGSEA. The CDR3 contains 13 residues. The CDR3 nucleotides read TGCAGCGTTGGTGGAGGGGATAACTATGGCTACACCTTC. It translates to CSVGGGDNYGYTF.

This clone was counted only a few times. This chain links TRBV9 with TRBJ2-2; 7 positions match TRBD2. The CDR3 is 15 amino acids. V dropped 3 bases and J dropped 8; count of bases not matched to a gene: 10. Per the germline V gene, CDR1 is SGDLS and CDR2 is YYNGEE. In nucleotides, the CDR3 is TGTGCCAGCAGCGGGGCCAGCGGGACTGGAGGGGAGCTGTTTTTT. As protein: CASSGASGTGGELFF.

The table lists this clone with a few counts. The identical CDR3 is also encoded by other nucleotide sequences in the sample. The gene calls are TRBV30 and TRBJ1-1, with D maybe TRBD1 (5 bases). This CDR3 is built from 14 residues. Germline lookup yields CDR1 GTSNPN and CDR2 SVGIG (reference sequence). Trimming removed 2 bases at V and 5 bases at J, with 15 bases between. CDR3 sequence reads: CAWSSRGMGTEAFF. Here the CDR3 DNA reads TGTGCCTGGAGTTCCCGGGGGATGGGGACTGAAGCTTTCTTT.

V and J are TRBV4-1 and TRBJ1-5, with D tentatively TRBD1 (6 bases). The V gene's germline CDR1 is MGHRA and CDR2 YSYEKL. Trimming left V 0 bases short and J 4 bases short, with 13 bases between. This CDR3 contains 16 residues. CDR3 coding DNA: TGCGCCAGCAGCCAAGATGGCACAGGGCTTAATCAGCCCCAGCATTTT. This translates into CASSQDGTGLNQPQHF.

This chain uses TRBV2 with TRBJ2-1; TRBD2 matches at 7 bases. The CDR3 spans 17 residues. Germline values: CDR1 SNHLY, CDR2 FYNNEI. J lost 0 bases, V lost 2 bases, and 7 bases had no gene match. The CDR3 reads CASSEFAGDSSYNEQFF. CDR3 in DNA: TGTGCCAGCAGTGAATTTGCGGGAGACAGCTCCTACAATGAGCAGTTCTTC.

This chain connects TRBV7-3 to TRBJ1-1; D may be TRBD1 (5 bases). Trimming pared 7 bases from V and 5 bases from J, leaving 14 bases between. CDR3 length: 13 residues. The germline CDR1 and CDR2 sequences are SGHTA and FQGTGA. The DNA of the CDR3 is TGTGCCAGCAACCGTGCGGGGGGGACTGAAGCTTTCTTT. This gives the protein CASNRAGGTEAFF.

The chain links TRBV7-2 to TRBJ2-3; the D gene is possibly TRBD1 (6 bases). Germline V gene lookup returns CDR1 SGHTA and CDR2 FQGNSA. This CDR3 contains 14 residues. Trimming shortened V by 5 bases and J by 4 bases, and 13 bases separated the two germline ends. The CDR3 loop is CASSEAGASDTQYF. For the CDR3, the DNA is TGTGCCAGCAGCGAGGCAGGGGCGTCAGATACGCAGTATTTT.

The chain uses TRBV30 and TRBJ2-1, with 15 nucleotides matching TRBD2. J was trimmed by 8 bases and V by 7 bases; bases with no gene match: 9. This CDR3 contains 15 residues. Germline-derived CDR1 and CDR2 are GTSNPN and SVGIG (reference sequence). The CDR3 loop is CAFGTSGGQWDEQFF. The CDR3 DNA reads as TGTGCCTTTGGGACTAGCGGGGGGCAATGGGATGAGCAGTTCTTC.

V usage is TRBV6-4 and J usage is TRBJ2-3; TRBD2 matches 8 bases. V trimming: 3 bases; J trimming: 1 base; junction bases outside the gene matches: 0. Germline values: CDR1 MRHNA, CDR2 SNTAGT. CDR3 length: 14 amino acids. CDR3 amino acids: CASSEAGGTDTQYF. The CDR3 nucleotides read TGTGCCAGCAGTGAAGCGGGAGGCACAGATACGCAGTATTTT.

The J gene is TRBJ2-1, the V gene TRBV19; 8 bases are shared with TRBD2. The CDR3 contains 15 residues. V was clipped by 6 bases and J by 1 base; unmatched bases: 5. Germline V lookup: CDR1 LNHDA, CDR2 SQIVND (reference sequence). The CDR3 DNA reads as TGTGCCAGTAGCGAAACGGGGGGGTCCTACAATGAGCAGTTCTTC. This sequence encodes CASSETGGSYNEQFF.

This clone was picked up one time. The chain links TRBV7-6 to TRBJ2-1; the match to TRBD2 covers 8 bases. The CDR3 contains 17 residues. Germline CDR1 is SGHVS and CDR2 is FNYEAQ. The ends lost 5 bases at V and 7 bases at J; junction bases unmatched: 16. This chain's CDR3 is CASSKGSGILRGNEQFF. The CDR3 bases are TGTGCCAGCAGCAAGGGTAGCGGGATCTTACGGGGAAATGAGCAGTTCTTC.

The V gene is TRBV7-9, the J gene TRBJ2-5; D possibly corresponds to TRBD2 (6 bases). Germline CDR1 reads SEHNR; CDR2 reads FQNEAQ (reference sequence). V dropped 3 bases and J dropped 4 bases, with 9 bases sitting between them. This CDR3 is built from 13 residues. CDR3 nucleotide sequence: TGTGCCAGCAGCTTTCCGGGGGTAGAGACCCAGTACTTC. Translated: CASSFPGVETQYF.

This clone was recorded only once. The CDR3 sequence: CASSLIGQGAGEQFF. CDR3 nucleotide sequence: TGTGCCAGCAGCTTAATAGGACAGGGGGCGGGTGAGCAGTTCTTC. The chain joins TRBV7-3 to TRBJ2-1, with 11 bases lining up with TRBD1. The germline gives CDR1 SGHTA, CDR2 FQGTGA. V dropped 1 base and J dropped 9; count of bases not matched to a gene: 5. CDR3 length: 15 amino acids.

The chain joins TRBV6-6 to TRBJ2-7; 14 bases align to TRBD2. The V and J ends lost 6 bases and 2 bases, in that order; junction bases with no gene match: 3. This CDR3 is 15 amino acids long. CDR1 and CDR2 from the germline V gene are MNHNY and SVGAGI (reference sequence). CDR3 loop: CASSRTSGRTYEQYF. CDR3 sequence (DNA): TGTGCCAGCAGCAGGACTAGCGGGAGGACCTACGAGCAGTACTTC.